Detailed here is one TCR beta chain. Its antigen is still unknown. Patients all relapsed after autologous stem cell transplantation, and there was variation in brentuximab vedotin exposure. Complete response, partial response or progressive disease were the best responses. This record belongs to a study of PD-1 blockade in classical Hodgkin lymphoma. Study-wide points: Later analyses included only patients treated at least 1 year post-ASCT.

Sequenced by immunoSEQ multiplex PCR; TCRdb stores in-frame clones only, minus some. This table holds approximately 34,000 clones, 82% found once. CDR3 size: 14 residues. Germline CDR1 is SQVTM and CDR2 is ANQGSEA. Deletions cut 6 bases from V and 1 base from J, with 15 bases between. The material sequenced was peripheral blood mononuclear cells (PBMCs), taken at baseline. The gene calls are TRBV29-1 and TRBJ1-1; possibly TRBD1 for D (5 bases). The TCR comes from a human donor with classical Hodgkin lymphoma. The chain's CDR3 is CSVDIGHRNTEAFF. In DNA form, the CDR3 reads TGCAGCGTGGACATCGGACATAGGAACACTGAAGCTTTCTTT.